This T cell receptor beta chain was sequenced for a study of identifying expanded T cells in peripheral blood. TCRdb's copy holds only in-frame clones and misses some; the assay was immunoSEQ multiplex PCR. The repertoire has some 90,000 clones, approximately 90% of them found once; the top ten carry 15% to 20%. The source is a person aged 18-70 years in good health. The sequenced sample was blood.

The CDR3 sequence: CASSQAGRGLSYGYTF. The CDR3 coding sequence is TGCGCCAGCAGCCAAGCCGGCAGGGGGCTTAGCTATGGCTACACCTTC. The chain joins TRBV4-3 to TRBJ1-2, with 8 bases identical to TRBD1. Germline V lookup: CDR1 LGHNA, CDR2 YSLEER. The CDR3 runs 16 residues. V shed 1 base and J 4 bases; nucleotides not matched to a gene: 8.